The table lists the clone carrying this T cell receptor beta chain with many counts. TCR beta CDR3 regions were amplified from RNA. First-round RT-PCR with HTBI primers amplified the TCR CDR3 region. TCRdb redid the calling of the multiplex PCR reads with MiXCR, one entry per CDR3 protein. Of about 420,000 distinct CDR3 sequences in the sample, about 13% are singletons; the top ten hold less than 6.5%. These data originate in a study of T cells in Graves' hyperthyroidism and ophthalmopathy. Sequencing input: blood. The sequence was obtained from a woman aged 18-30 years with Graves' hyperthyroidism.

CDR3 DNA: TGTGCCAGCAGTGAACTGAGCCAAGAGACCCAGTACTTC. It yields the protein CASSELSQETQYF. The J gene is TRBJ2-5, the V gene TRBV2; D unclear. This CDR3 has 13 amino acids. Germline CDR1 is SNHLY and CDR2 is FYNNEI. V was pared by 2 bases and J by 1 base, with 5 bases between.